Below are 23 T cell receptor beta chains sequenced from a single sample in a study of tumor-infiltrating lymphocytes in localized non-small cell lung cancer (dated by TCRdb to 2020 to 2023). Library method: the immunoSEQ multiplex PCR assay. TCRdb carries this immuneACCESS record with in-frame sequences only. Its versions omit some clonotypes, under half of them owing to an unresolved V gene in the studies checked, with the rest unexplained. The sample data list about 11,000 clones, and roughly 85% of these were observed just once. The ten biggest clones cover approximately 7.8% of the sample. The sample was uninvolved lung tissue not adjacent to the tumor. These receptors came from a human donor with non-small cell lung cancer.

The chain employs TRBV11-2 and TRBJ2-1, with D possibly matching TRBD2 (5 bases). The V end was cut by 5 bases, the J end by 0 bases, with 11 bases between. CDR1 and CDR2 (germline): SGHAT, FQNNGV. The CDR3 runs 15 residues. The DNA for the CDR3 is TGTGCCAGCAGCAAAGGAGGATCCTCCTACAATGAGCAGTTCTTC. Amino acid sequence: CASSKGGSSYNEQFF. The full variable domain, with the rest looked up from reference TRBV11-2 and TRBJ2-1, is EAGVAQSPRYKIIEKRQSVAFWCNPISGHATLYWYQQILGQGPKLLIQFQNNGVVDDSQLPKDRFSAERLKGVDSTLKIQPAKLEDSAVYLCASSKGGSSYNEQFFGPGTRLTVL.

The chain carries TRBV7-2 and TRBJ1-4; D unresolved. Germline V gives CDR1 SGHTA, CDR2 FQGNSA. CDR3 length equals 15 residues. Trimming took off 1 base at V and 13 bases at J, with 19 bases between the two ends. This CDR3 is CASSLVRVGRFVLFF. The CDR3 nucleotides read TGTGCCAGCAGCTTAGTTCGGGTTGGCAGGTTTGTACTGTTTTTT.

The chain combines TRBV5-6 with TRBJ1-1; D gene uncertain. The length of the CDR3 is 13 residues. V was trimmed by 4 bases and J by 2 bases, leaving 9 bases between them. Germline loops: CDR1 SGHDT, CDR2 YYEEEE. The CDR3 nucleotides are TGTGCCAGCAGCCACTACCTCAACACTGAAGCTTTCTTT. It specifies CASSHYLNTEAFF.

This chain joins TRBV2 and TRBJ2-2; TRBD2 aligns across 10 bases. Germline CDR1 and CDR2: SNHLY and FYNNEI. The CDR3 contains 20 residues. J was trimmed by 2 bases and V by 6 bases; bases with no gene match: 18. The DNA of the CDR3 is TGTGCCAGCAGGAGAGAAGGGTTAGCGGGGGGTCGGGGTAACACCGGGGAGCTGTTTTTT. Amino acid sequence: CASRREGLAGGRGNTGELFF.

The V call is TRBV5-4, the J call TRBJ1-6, with D possibly being TRBD1 (6 bases). The CDR3 covers 12 residues. Trimming shortened V by 4 bases and J by 13 bases, and 12 bases separated the two germline ends. Germline loops: CDR1 SGHNT, CDR2 YYREEE (reference sequence). The CDR3 DNA sequence: TGTGCCAGCAGCCCGAGGGGGGGCCCCCTCCACTTT. This sequence encodes CASSPRGGPLHF.

The chain couples TRBV7-9 to TRBJ2-7, with TRBD1 matching 8 bases. Germline loops: CDR1 SEHNR, CDR2 FQNEAQ (reference sequence). The length of the CDR3 is 13 residues. V lost 5 bases and J lost 9; bases outside the gene matches: 9. The CDR3 sequence: CASSKTLDRGQYF. CDR3 nucleotides: TGTGCCAGCAGCAAGACCCTAGACAGGGGGCAGTACTTC.

The V and J genes are TRBV29-1 and TRBJ2-1; 9 nucleotides agree with TRBD1. Looked up from germline, CDR1 is SQVTM and CDR2 is ANQGSEA. Trimming removed 7 bases from V and 5 bases from J; junction bases left unmatched: 3. This CDR3 comprises 12 residues. The CDR3 DNA reads TGCAGCGCTGGGACAGGGAACAATGAGCAGTTCTTC. Protein sequence: CSAGTGNNEQFF.

This clone occurred once. The chain is built from TRBV7-9 and TRBJ1-1; the D gene is possibly TRBD1 (6 bases). CDR3 length equals 14 residues. Trimming pared 4 bases from V and 1 base from J, leaving 10 bases between. Germline V gene sequence: CDR1 SEHNR, CDR2 FQNEAQ (reference sequence). CDR3 DNA sequence: TGTGCCAGCAGCTCCACAGGGAGGAACACTGAAGCTTTCTTT. Amino acids: CASSSTGRNTEAFF.

The rearrangement links TRBV6-1 to TRBJ1-3, with TRBD1 as a possible D gene (6 bases). Germline-derived CDR1 and CDR2 are MNHNS and SASEGT. The ends were cut back, 10 bases at V and 2 bases at J, with 12 bases in the middle. The CDR3 runs to 13 residues. In nucleotides, the CDR3 is TGTGCCAAGGGGGTGGGGACTGGAAACACCATATATTTT. It is translated as CAKGVGTGNTIYF.

In this sample, this clone turned up a few times. The chain couples TRBV6-5 to TRBJ1-5; D is possibly TRBD1 (6 bases). V lost 2 bases and J lost 1, with 9 bases in between. There are 15 residues in the CDR3. Germline V gene sequence: CDR1 MNHEY, CDR2 SVGAGI. CDR3 residues: CASSYGRGSNQPQHF. CDR3 DNA: TGTGCCAGCAGTTACGGGAGGGGGAGCAATCAGCCCCAGCATTTT.

The chain uses TRBV7-6 and TRBJ2-7; 8 nucleotides match TRBD2. The CDR3 spans 14 residues. CDR1 is SGHVS, CDR2 FNYEAQ, per germline. The trim removed 3 bases at V and 2 bases at J, leaving 3 bases unmatched. CDR3 region: CASSFERGPYEQYF. The CDR3, as DNA: TGTGCCAGCAGCTTTGAGCGGGGGCCCTACGAGCAGTACTTC.

The V and J genes are TRBV6-5 and TRBJ1-5; D remains unclear. The CDR3 is made up of 13 amino acids. V lost 4 bases to trimming and J lost 4 bases, with 8 bases between them. CDR1 is MNHEY, CDR2 SVGAGI, per germline. CDR3 sequence reads: CASSLDWNQPQHF. The CDR3 DNA reads TGTGCCAGCAGTTTGGACTGGAATCAGCCCCAGCATTTT.

The chain uses TRBV7-2 and TRBJ2-3, with D perhaps TRBD2 (6 bases). V lost 0 bases and J 1 base, leaving 14 bases between the germline ends. CDR1 SGHTA and CDR2 FQGNSA come from the germline V gene. The CDR3 runs to 17 residues. CDR3 in amino acids: CASSLAGGAGRTDTQYF. CDR3 nucleotide sequence: TGTGCCAGCAGCTTAGCGGGGGGAGCCGGACGCACAGATACGCAGTATTTT.

J is TRBJ1-2 and V is TRBV9; D not resolved. Trimming took 2 bases from V and 2 from J, leaving 7 bases between them. Germline lookup yields CDR1 SGDLS and CDR2 YYNGEE. CDR3 size: 13 residues. The CDR3, as DNA: TGTGCCAGCAGCGTCAACGGAAACTATGGCTACACCTTC. This encodes CASSVNGNYGYTF.

In this sample, this clone turned up once. V usage is TRBV5-6 and J usage is TRBJ1-4; D may be TRBD1 (6 bases). This CDR3 contains 15 residues. Trimming took off 0 bases at V and 8 bases at J, with 14 bases between the two ends. The germline V gene has CDR1 SGHDT and CDR2 YYEEEE. CDR3 DNA: TGTGCCAGCAGCTTGGTTGGGGGGGCAAACGAAAAACTGTTTTTT. It specifies CASSLVGGANEKLFF.

The chain recombines TRBV6-1 with TRBJ1-5, with 9 bases fitting TRBD1. V was clipped by 4 bases and J by 3 bases; unmatched bases: 10. This CDR3 contains 17 residues. Per germline, CDR1 MNHNS and CDR2 SASEGT. DNA for the CDR3: TGTGCCAGCAGTGCGGGTAACAGGGGGCTCTCCAATCAGCCCCAGCATTTT. As protein: CASSAGNRGLSNQPQHF.

J is TRBJ2-2 and V is TRBV7-9, with 11 bases lining up with TRBD2. Trimming took 3 bases from V and 7 from J; bases not matched to a gene: 7. The CDR3 is made up of 16 amino acids. Germline V CDR1 and CDR2: SEHNR, FQNEAQ (reference sequence). The CDR3 DNA sequence: TGTGCCAGCAGCTTTAGCGGGGGGGCCGGCCGCGGGGAGCTGTTTTTT. Amino acid sequence: CASSFSGGAGRGELFF.

This clone was seen more than once but under ten times. The chain is built from TRBV2 and TRBJ1-2; D is uncertain. Germline CDR1 is SNHLY and CDR2 is FYNNEI. V dropped 7 bases and J dropped 3 bases, with 9 bases sitting between them. CDR3 length: 12 residues. CDR3 region: CASKQQYYGYTF. DNA for the CDR3: TGTGCCAGCAAACAGCAGTACTATGGCTACACCTTC.

The chain has TRBV7-9 and TRBJ2-3; 7 bases are shared with TRBD2. Germline V gene data show CDR1 as SEHNR and CDR2 as FQNEAQ (reference sequence). Trimming removed 5 bases from V and 0 bases from J; junction bases left unmatched: 8. The length of the CDR3 is 16 residues. CDR3 bases: TGTGCCAGCAGCAGAGGGGACTACGCTAGCACAGATACGCAGTATTTT. Protein: CASSRGDYASTDTQYF.

The chain links TRBV19 to TRBJ1-2, with 9 bases fitting TRBD1. Germline-derived CDR1 and CDR2 are LNHDA and SQIVND (reference sequence). The CDR3 length is 14 residues. V trimming: 4 bases; J trimming: 2 bases; junction bases outside the gene matches: 2. CDR3 nucleotide sequence: TGTGCCAGTAGTAGGACAGGGGCGAACTATGGCTACACCTTC. It specifies CASSRTGANYGYTF.

The chain has TRBV19 and TRBJ1-1; possibly TRBD1 for D (5 bases). Trimming cost V 10 bases and J 4 bases, with 16 bases left between them. CDR3 length: 13 amino acids. Germline loops: CDR1 LNHDA, CDR2 SQIVND (reference sequence). As DNA, the CDR3 is TGTGCCACCTCAGGGTCTAGGGGCACTGAAGCTTTCTTT. Its protein product is CATSGSRGTEAFF. Drawing the rest from reference TRBV19 and TRBJ1-1, the complete variable domain is DGGITQSPKYLFRKEGQNVTLSCEQNLNHDAMYWYRQDPGQGLRLIYYSQIVNDFQKGDIAEGYSVSREKKESFPLTVTSAQKNPTAFYLCATSGSRGTEAFFGQGTRLTVV.

The chain uses TRBV5-1 and TRBJ1-1, with a tentative D call TRBD1 (5 bases). CDR1 and CDR2 from the germline V gene are SGHRS and YFSETQ. The CDR3 has 15 amino acids. V dropped 2 bases and J dropped 8 bases, with 19 bases sitting between them. Written as DNA, the CDR3 is TGCGCCAGCAGCTTTGCTGGGGGAGGGTCCGAGGAAGCTTTCTTT. Protein sequence: CASSFAGGGSEEAFF.

This rearrangement joins TRBV30 to TRBJ2-3; 13 bases map to TRBD2. Per the germline V gene, CDR1 is GTSNPN and CDR2 is SVGIG (reference sequence). This CDR3 region has 20 residues. The V gene end was trimmed by 1 base and the J gene end by 0 bases; junction bases not matched to a gene: 13. In nucleotides, the CDR3 is TGTGCCTGGAGTGGGACGACTAGCGGGGGGATTATGTTTAGCACAGATACGCAGTATTTT. It specifies CAWSGTTSGGIMFSTDTQYF. Variable domain in full (rest from reference TRBV30 and TRBJ2-3): SQTIHQWPATLVQPVGSPLSLECTVEGTSNPNLYWYRQAAGRGLQLLFYSVGIGQISSEVPQNLSASRPQDRQFILSSKKLLLSDSGFYLCAWSGTTSGGIMFSTDTQYFGPGTRLTVL.